The source of this TCR beta chain is a study of HIV-infected patients and healthy controls. Study conclusions and caveats: During therapy, HIV-associated CDR3s fell significantly in frequency, while CMV-associated CDR3s did not change significantly.

By share, this clonotype ranks as medium-sized. Its antigen is unknown. CDR3 length: 14 amino acids. Trimming removed 2 bases from V and 4 bases from J, with 12 bases in between. CDR1 and CDR2 (germline): DFQATT, SNEGSKA (reference sequence). The repertoire came from unfractionated whole blood and reflected all unsorted peripheral T cells. Reverse transcription used around 540 ng RNA and constant-region primers for alpha and beta. Using multiplexing indices, alpha and beta chain libraries were generated apart by chain-specific third strand synthesis. TCRdb independently ran MiXCR on the 5' RACE reads; one entry per CDR3 protein. This sample has several thousand distinct CDR3 sequences, with roughly 7.4% found just once.

The TCR was taken from an adult with HIV infection. The sample was blood, taken before antiretroviral therapy. V is TRBV20-1 and J is TRBJ1-3; D unresolved. CDR3 bases: TGCAGTGCTAGATTGTGGGGTTCCGGAAACACCATATATTTT. Translated, it gives CSARLWGSGNTIYF.